The 18 T cell receptor beta chains in this list originate from one sample, sequenced in a study of cytomegalovirus exposure and HLA in healthy donors. Researchers ran the PCR with 60 Vbeta and 13 Jbeta primers. Assay used: immunoSEQ multiplex PCR; TCRdb lists only in-frame clones, some missing. In the table there are fewer than 200,000 clones, approximately 80% of which are singletons. Sequencing was performed on PBMCs. All receptors derive from a woman between 40 and 55 years old in good health and CMV-seropositive.

The chain employs TRBV28 and TRBJ1-2, with D maybe TRBD1 (5 bases). Germline lookup yields CDR1 MDHEN and CDR2 SYDVKM. The CDR3 sequence is 11 residues long. V lost 6 bases to trimming and J lost 8 bases, with 10 bases between them. CDR3 residues: CASSTTVGYTF. The CDR3 coding sequence is TGTGCCAGCAGCACGACAGTCGGCTACACCTTC.

In DNA form, the CDR3 reads TGTGCCAGCAGTTACGAGCGGCTAGCATCCTACGAGCAGTACTTC. The encoded protein is CASSYERLASYEQYF. V gene TRBV6-5 combines with J gene TRBJ2-7; perhaps TRBD2 as D (5 bases). Germline CDR1 reads MNHEY; CDR2 reads SVGAGI. There are 15 residues in the CDR3. Deletions cut 2 bases from V and 1 base from J, with 12 bases between.

The chain has TRBV5-6 and TRBJ2-7; the D gene is possibly TRBD1 (6 bases). This CDR3 spans 13 amino acids. V was cut by 3 bases and J by 3 bases, with 10 bases left in between. Per germline, CDR1 SGHDT and CDR2 YYEEEE. CDR3 protein: CASSSQGFYEQYF. CDR3 nucleotides: TGTGCCAGCAGCTCGCAGGGGTTCTACGAGCAGTACTTC.

A single count supports this clone. CDR3 region: CASSPGARAGYNEQFF. The CDR3 DNA follows: TGTGCCAGCAGCCCAGGTGCGCGGGCCGGATACAATGAGCAGTTCTTC. J is TRBJ2-1 and V is TRBV7-8; TRBD2 might be the D (5 bases). CDR3 size: 16 residues. Germline V gene lookup returns CDR1 SGHVS and CDR2 FQNEAQ. Trimming shortened V by 5 bases and J by 4 bases, and 18 bases separated the two germline ends.

This sequence joins TRBV7-2 and TRBJ2-1; 14 bases align to TRBD2. Trimming removed 5 bases from V and 2 bases from J; junction bases left unmatched: 5. Germline CDR1 reads SGHTA; CDR2 reads FQGNSA. The CDR3 has 17 amino acids. The CDR3, as DNA: TGTGCCAGCAGCCGGACTAGCGGGGGGACCACCTACAATGAGCAGTTCTTC. Translating it yields CASSRTSGGTTYNEQFF.

This clone appeared a few times. The V gene is TRBV5-1, the J gene TRBJ2-2; TRBD1 matches at 7 bases. This CDR3 comprises 14 residues. V lost 0 bases to trimming and J lost 6 bases; unmatched junction nucleotides: 2. The germline CDR1 and CDR2 sequences are SGHRS and YFSETQ. The CDR3 nucleotides read TGCGCCAGCAGCTTGGAGGGGGCTCCCGGGGAGCTGTTTTTT. It codes for CASSLEGAPGELFF. Full variable domain (remainder filled in from reference TRBV5-1 and TRBJ2-2): KAGVTQTPRYLIKTRGQQVTLSCSPISGHRSVSWYQQTPGQGLQFLFEYFSETQRNKGNFPGRFSGRQFSNSRSEMNVSTLELGDSALYLCASSLEGAPGELFFGEGSRLTVL.

V gene TRBV2 combines with J gene TRBJ2-2, with 7 bases matching TRBD1. CDR1 is SNHLY, CDR2 FYNNEI, per germline. With 8 bases clipped from V and 7 bases from J, the junction kept 7 bases outside the gene matches. The CDR3 runs to 13 residues. The CDR3 bases are TGTGCCAGCCCTCGAAGACAGGGCGGGGAGCTGTTTTTT. It yields the protein CASPRRQGGELFF.

The chain links TRBV5-1 to TRBJ2-3; tentative D call: TRBD2 (7 bases). With 0 bases removed from V and 3 bases from J, the gap between germline ends came to 14 bases. The CDR3 consists of 16 residues. Germline V lookup: CDR1 SGHRS, CDR2 YFSETQ. CDR3 loop: CASSLVPGGQTDTQYF. CDR3 bases: TGCGCCAGCAGCTTGGTTCCGGGGGGCCAGACAGATACGCAGTATTTT.

V usage is TRBV7-8 and J usage is TRBJ2-7; 7 bases map to TRBD1. The CDR3 is made up of 14 amino acids. Germline V gene data show CDR1 as SGHVS and CDR2 as FQNEAQ. V dropped 5 bases and J dropped 3; count of bases not matched to a gene: 7. CDR3 protein: CASSTHRDSYEQYF. CDR3 bases: TGTGCCAGCAGCACACACCGGGACAGCTACGAGCAGTACTTC. The whole variable domain, filled in from reference TRBV7-8 and TRBJ2-7, reads GAGVSQSPRYKVAKRGQDVALRCDPISGHVSLFWYQQALGQGPEFLTYFQNEAQLDKSGLPSDRFFAERPEGSVSTLKIQRTQQEDSAVYLCASSTHRDSYEQYFGPGTRLTVT.

There are a few counts of this clone. V and J are TRBV7-2 and TRBJ2-4, with D tentatively TRBD2 (7 bases). This CDR3 contains 15 residues. V gave up 4 bases and J gave up 8 bases, with 18 bases separating them. Per the germline V gene, CDR1 is SGHTA and CDR2 is FQGNSA. The CDR3 nucleotides are TGTGCCAGCAGCTCCAAAATAGGGGGGAGGGACATTCAGTACTTC. Encoded protein: CASSSKIGGRDIQYF.

The chain employs TRBV5-1 and TRBJ2-5, with D tentatively TRBD1 (5 bases). The CDR3 loop spans 14 amino acids. Germline V gene lookup returns CDR1 SGHRS and CDR2 YFSETQ. The V end was cut by 3 bases, the J end by 2 bases, with 11 bases between. In DNA form, the CDR3 reads TGCGCCAGCAGCTCGACAGTGAATCAAGAGACCCAGTACTTC. Amino acid sequence: CASSSTVNQETQYF.

V gene TRBV7-9 combines with J gene TRBJ1-2; 7 nucleotides align to TRBD1. CDR1 SEHNR and CDR2 FQNEAQ come from the germline V gene (reference sequence). The CDR3 length is 15 residues. The V segment lost 5 bases and the J segment 6 bases; nucleotides outside the gene matches: 12. The CDR3 sequence: CASSIRQGRFDGYTF. The CDR3 DNA follows: TGTGCCAGCAGCATCCGACAGGGCAGGTTCGATGGCTACACCTTC.

The rearrangement uses TRBV6-1 and TRBJ2-7; 7 bases are a match to TRBD1. The CDR3 sequence is 17 residues long. Germline assignment: CDR1 MNHNS and CDR2 SASEGT. V was pared by 3 bases and J by 5 bases, with 16 bases of the junction left unmatched. CDR3 residues: CASSEVAGGTSWDEQYF. The CDR3 DNA sequence: TGTGCCAGCAGTGAGGTTGCAGGGGGTACCTCCTGGGACGAGCAGTACTTC.

V gene TRBV10-2 combines with J gene TRBJ2-1; perhaps TRBD1 as D (6 bases). Germline V gene data show CDR1 as WSHSY and CDR2 as SAAADI. Between the trimmed V and J ends, which lost 6 bases and 1 base, there was a span of 13 bases. The CDR3 is made up of 15 amino acids. Here the CDR3 reads CASSAGQGSYNEQFF. DNA of the CDR3: TGCGCCAGCAGCGCCGGGCAGGGGTCCTACAATGAGCAGTTCTTC.

V is TRBV14 and J is TRBJ2-1; TRBD2 matches at 8 bases. Germline trimming cut 1 base from V and 8 bases from J; bases unmatched to any gene: 7. Germline CDR1 SGHDN, CDR2 FVKESK. This CDR3 is 15 amino acids long. CDR3 loop: CASSQAGRGEYEQFF. CDR3 nucleotide sequence: TGTGCCAGCAGCCAAGCGGGGCGGGGGGAGTATGAGCAGTTCTTC.

This clone was seen only once. This chain's CDR3 is CASSRTDTDTQYF. CDR3 nucleotides: TGTGCCAGCAGTCGAACAGATACAGATACGCAGTATTTT. The rearrangement joins TRBV2 to TRBJ2-3, with no clear D. Trimming cost V 5 bases and J 3 bases, with 9 bases left between them. CDR1 and CDR2 from the germline V gene are SNHLY and FYNNEI. The CDR3 has 13 amino acids.

This clone was recorded once. The chain uses TRBV30 and TRBJ2-6; 7 nucleotides align to TRBD2. V lost 5 bases to trimming and J lost 2 bases; unmatched junction nucleotides: 3. Germline V gene sequence: CDR1 GTSNPN, CDR2 SVGIG (reference sequence). This CDR3 has 14 amino acids. The CDR3 region has the DNA TGTGCCTGGGGACTAGGCACTGGGGCCAACGTCCTGACTTTC. This encodes CAWGLGTGANVLTF.

This rearrangement joins TRBV29-1 to TRBJ2-5, with D possibly being TRBD1 (6 bases). This CDR3 has 15 amino acids. Per germline, CDR1 SQVTM and CDR2 ANQGSEA. The V and J ends lost 3 bases and 4 bases respectively, with 18 bases between them. CDR3 nucleotide sequence: TGCAGCGTTGAGGGGGCAGGCACAGCAGGAGAGACCCAGTACTTC. It encodes CSVEGAGTAGETQYF.